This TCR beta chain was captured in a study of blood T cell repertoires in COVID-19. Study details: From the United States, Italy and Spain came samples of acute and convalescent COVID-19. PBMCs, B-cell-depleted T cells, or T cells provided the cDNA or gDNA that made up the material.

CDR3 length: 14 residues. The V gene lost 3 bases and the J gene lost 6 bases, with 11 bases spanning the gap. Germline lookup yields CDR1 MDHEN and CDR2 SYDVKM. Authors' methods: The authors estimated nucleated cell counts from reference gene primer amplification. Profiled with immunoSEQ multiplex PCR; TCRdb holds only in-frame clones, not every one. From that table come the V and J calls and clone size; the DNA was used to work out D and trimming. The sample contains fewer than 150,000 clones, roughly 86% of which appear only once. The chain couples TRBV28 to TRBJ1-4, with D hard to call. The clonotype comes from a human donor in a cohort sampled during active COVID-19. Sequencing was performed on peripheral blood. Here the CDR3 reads CASSFLGSHEKLFF. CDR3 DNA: TGTGCCAGCAGTTTCTTGGGGAGCCATGAAAAACTGTTTTTT.